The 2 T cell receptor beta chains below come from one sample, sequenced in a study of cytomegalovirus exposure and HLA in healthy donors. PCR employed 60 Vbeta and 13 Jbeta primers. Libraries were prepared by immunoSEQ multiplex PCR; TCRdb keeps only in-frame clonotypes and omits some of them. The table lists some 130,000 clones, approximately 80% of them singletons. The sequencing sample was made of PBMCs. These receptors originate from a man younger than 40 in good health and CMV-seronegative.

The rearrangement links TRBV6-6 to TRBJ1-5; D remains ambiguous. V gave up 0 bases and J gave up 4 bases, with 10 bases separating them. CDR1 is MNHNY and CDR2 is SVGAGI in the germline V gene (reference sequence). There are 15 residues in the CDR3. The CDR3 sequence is CASSYSRVTNQPQHF. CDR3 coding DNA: TGTGCCAGCAGTTACTCGAGGGTGACGAATCAGCCCCAGCATTTT.

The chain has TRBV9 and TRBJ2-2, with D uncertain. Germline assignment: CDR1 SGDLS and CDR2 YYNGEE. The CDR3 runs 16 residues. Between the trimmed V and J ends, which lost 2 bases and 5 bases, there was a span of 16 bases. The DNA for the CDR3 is TGTGCCAGCAGCGTTTTGCCGGTGAGGAATACCGGGGAGCTGTTTTTT. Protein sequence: CASSVLPVRNTGELFF. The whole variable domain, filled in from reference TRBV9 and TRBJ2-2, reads DSGVTQTPKHLITATGQRVTLRCSPRSGDLSVYWYQQSLDQGLQFLIQYYNGEERAKGNILERFSAQQFPDLHSELNLSSLELGDSALYFCASSVLPVRNTGELFFGEGSRLTVL.